This TCR beta chain comes out of a study of shared clonotypes between healthy human individuals (dated by TCRdb to between 2020 and 2021). A note on the overall study: Three men and two women, aged 18 to 49 years, made up the cohort. Per donor, three plates each were used for CD4 naive and CD4 memory, two for CD8 naive, and one for CD8 memory. The study deeply sequenced blood TCR repertoires of several healthy adults to estimate repertoire size and the extent of clonotype sharing between individuals. Libraries were prepared and TCR repertoires were sequenced by different laboratories using diverse techniques, in order to increase sequencing depth and limit assay-specific biases. Between about 0.85 and 10 billion PBMCs per donor were obtained by leukapheresis. Beyond this particular receptor, the publication reports: Because the study included a small number of donors, the genetic and exposure-history diversity represented was limited. Only blood was sampled, and tissue TCR repertoires likely differ from those in blood. Compared with non-shared clonotypes, the clonotypes found in all four sorted-subset donors had higher generation probabilities. Pairwise subsampling led to the expectation that sequencing depth would affect the degree of clonotype sharing among donors. Estimated clonotype richness was generally larger for naive than for memory subsets. Rarefaction of sorted-subset datasets indicated incomplete sequencing despite the large sequencing depth. Sharing across a few donors was observed for 5% to 6.5% of naive CD4, under 4% of naive CD8, over 2% of memory CD4, and around 0.44% of memory CD8 clonotypes.

The donors were healthy, HIV-negative adults who had no recently reported acute infections or vaccinations. Only Caucasian adults living in Nashville, Tennessee, USA were represented among the donors. CD4+ T cells were enriched by magnetic negative selection; naive cells were then positively selected on CD45RA, and the negative fraction formed the memory subset. Blood was collected by leukapheresis, and PBMCs were isolated by Ficoll-Histopaque density gradient centrifugation and then cryopreserved in liquid nitrogen vapor phase. Purity and quantity of every magnetically sorted T cell population were checked by analytical flow cytometry. Each sorted fraction had its genomic DNA isolated and then quantified by UV absorbance on a Nanodrop 2000c. Turning to this clone: The specificity of this receptor is unknown. No base-level quality is on record; no much larger clone is a single base apart. Other DNA sequences in the sample encode the same CDR3.

The trim is 0 bases for V and 1 base for J, with a gap of 4 bases between the germline ends. CDR1 SGHRS and CDR2 YFSETQ are derived from the germline V gene. Counted from cysteine to phenylalanine, this CDR3 has 13 amino acids. Of the read, only the CDR3 DNA is kept; its 39 bases are in frame from base 1. Using the deep immunoSEQ assay, TCR CDR3 regions were amplified from genomic DNA by multiplex PCR. Genomic DNA extracted from each cell subset was distributed evenly over all wells of several immunoSEQ 96-well plates, and each plate served as one replicate. Each replicate PCR for sorted subsets received around 200 ng genomic DNA, equal to roughly 30,000 T cell genomes. The purified libraries were quantified using a Qubit 3.0 fluorometer, sized with a Bioanalyzer 2100, and then quantified again using the KAPA Library Quantification kit. A separate single-read 150-cycle Illumina NextSeq 550 flow cell was used to sequence each immunoSEQ 96-well plate. Turning to the authors' computational methods: Because the immunoSEQ output included only junctional sequences and no quality scores, the filtering could not be the same as the filtering used for full-length reads. Sequences were annotated with PyIR, a Python wrapper for IgBLAST v1.9, and V/J genes and CDR3 were assigned using IMGT germline references. Any read was removed if the V/J assignment was weak (E-value above 1e-6), the CDR3 was missing, or the read contained stop codons, out-of-frame junctions, or ambiguous translated residues. V3J clonotypes were defined as sequences sharing the same inferred V gene, J gene, and CDR3 amino acid sequence. The percentage overlap between two repertoires was calculated by dividing the number of shared unique clonotypes by the size of the smaller repertoire. Repertoire richness was assessed with RTK rarefaction, the Chao1 estimator, and Recon v2.1 estimates of unobserved clonotypes. For all TCRbeta clonotypes obtained by the gDNA method from four donors, generation probabilities were computed with OLGA. TCRdb re-hosts the immuneACCESS table, in-frame sequences only. Its copies lack some clones; in the studies checked, an unresolved V gene accounts for under half of them, and the cause for the rest is not known. V and J calls and clone size are given by that table; D and trimming were obtained from the DNA. The sample profile shows a few million clones; around 90% of them were found once. The top ten clonotypes cover 0.3% to 0.4% of the sample.

The receptor comes from a man between 18 and 35 years old in good health. Some clones in this sample may be carry-over from other donors' samples. The sequence joins TRBV5-1 to TRBJ2-5; the D gene cannot be named for sure. Sequencing was done on a sample of naive CD4+ T cells from PBMCs. Taken with the paper, the label for cell subset or site translates to: CD45RA+ positively selected. The CDR3 protein sequence reads: CASSLVLQETQYF. The nucleotides are TGCGCCAGCAGCTTGGTTCTCCAAGAGACCCAGTACTTC.